This T cell receptor (beta chain) was captured in a study of naive and memory T cell subsets (dated by TCRdb to about 2017). The study in broad terms: The study applied an open-source, UMI-based TCR alpha and beta sequencing pipeline to sorted naive and memory peripheral blood T cell subsets. The results of the functional CMV T cell responses matched the IgG serology results in every case. RNA was DNase-treated and reverse transcribed with TCR constant-region primers, mostly using SuperScript III. The full study reports these points: Single alpha or beta chain sequences, rather than paired alpha/beta receptors, were used to define clonotypes. After error correction, only a single occurrence was seen for over 85% of naive TCR sequences, so much steeper abundance distributions were produced than in memory subsets. Gini index rose and Shannon and inverse Simpson diversity fell from naive through CM, EM and EMRA in both CD4 and CD8 cells. A few larger clonotypes were found in naive repertoires, especially CD8, and these larger clonotypes were possibly memory cells re-expressing CD45RA. RNA-based TCR counts may be affected by expression changes linked to T cell activation and differentiation. TCR abundance followed a power law with an exponent that was different for naive and memory subsets but consistent across the three individuals. The repertoire findings for the naive and memory subsets could not be validated, as no ground truth was available.

This clonotype came up many times. Its specific antigen is unknown. It has no much larger one-base neighbor in the sample; base qualities were not kept. The CDR3 measures 15 amino acids from cysteine to phenylalanine. CDR3 DNA only is kept here, 45 bases in frame from base 1. V drops 5 bases and J drops 0 bases, leaving 11 bases in between. Looking up the germline V gene yields CDR1 SGHVS and CDR2 FNYEAQ. From the second PCR step on, the TCR alpha and beta chain libraries were amplified in separate reactions. Donor CMV status was determined by IFNgamma production from CD4+ T cells after overnight stimulation of fresh PBMCs with CMV viral lysate. Using Miltenyi beads, CD4 T cells were first positively selected, and CD8 T cells were then positively selected from the CD4-negative fraction. Cells stained for CD3, CD4, CD8, CD45RA, CD27 and a live/dead dye were sorted on a BD Aria II into four subsets by CD45RA and CD27. Blood was obtained from a few healthy volunteers, and the blood from each volunteer was fractionated into CD4 and CD8 T cells and subsequently into four differentiation subsets. Roughly 120 ml of peripheral blood was collected from each donor, and PBMC were isolated by Ficoll-Paque PLUS density-gradient centrifugation. After sorting, cells were lysed in RLT buffer, RNA was extracted using a Qiagen RNeasy kit, and the extracted RNA was stored at -80 degrees C.

Library prep was done by UMI-ligation and nested PCR. An equimolar mix of two oligonucleotides covering both TRBC1 and TRBC2 was used as the beta constant-region primer. The ligated cDNA went through four rounds of PCR with nested alpha and beta constant-region primers together with the SP2 primer. A single-stranded oligonucleotide carrying the SP2 primer and a 12-nucleotide UMI was ligated to the 3' end of the cDNA by T4 RNA ligase 1. The ligation reaction was kept at 16 degrees C for about 20-25 hours. To avoid over-amplification, PCR2 was usually performed as a SYBR Green qPCR and halted once a predetermined threshold was reached. Every purification after the first one was done using Agencourt AMPure XP magnetic beads. Library amounts were measured by Qubit and library quality was assessed on a TapeStation, where the main peak was expected at around 650 bp. Pooled libraries were sequenced on an Illumina MiSeq using v2 2x251 paired-end kits, and typically roughly 0.9-2.2 million reads were obtained per sample. Each sample library was pooled at approximately 4 nM, and roughly 5-7.5% PhiX was included to improve cluster recognition. Under the source paper's analysis protocol: Using tag matching that tolerated one base-pair mismatch, Decombinator assigned V and J genes to FASTQ reads that had been processed by Demultiplexor. UMIs were used by Collapsinator to correct both sequencing errors and frequency errors arising from PCR heterogeneity. TCRs were translated and CDR3s were extracted from the conserved cysteine to the FGXG phenylalanine by CDR3Translator, with non-productive sequences being flagged. Gini, Shannon entropy and inverse Simpson indices were calculated on repertoires that had been subsampled to equal numbers of UMI-defined TCRs. Within the linear range, a power law was fitted to clonotype abundance distributions using maximum likelihood. On one naive CD8 sample, the pipeline and MIGEC gave similar UMI counts, unique TCR numbers and clonal distributions. In one analysis, naive TCRs also found in any memory subset of the same donor were removed from the naive repertoire. A set of some 7,000 CMV-associated CDR3 sequences, compiled from VDJdb and a published dataset, was used to search the repertoires. The public reads were reprocessed in TCRdb via fastp at Q25 and MiXCR, keeping in-frame beta chains. Each entry merges the rows of one CDR3 protein and shows their most common DNA and genes. Clone size and V and J calls follow TCRdb, not the original study. Counted in this sample were roughly 100,000 distinct CDR3 sequences; roughly 15% of them appeared once. The ten biggest clones cover about 3% of the sample.

This TCR was sampled from a human donor in good health. This chain joins TRBV7-6 to TRBJ2-1; the D gene is unclear. The specimen sequenced was naive CD8+ T cells from blood. The cell subset or site tag for this specimen amounts to: naive T cells, CD45RA high CD27+. DNA sequence: TGTGCCAGCAGCGCCCTTGGCGGCTCCTACAATGAGCAGTTCTTC. This gives the protein CASSALGGSYNEQFF. Outside the CDR3, residues come from the reference TRBV7-6 and TRBJ2-1 proteins, so the full variable domain is: GAGVSQSPRYKVTKRGQDVALRCDPISGHVSLYWYRQALGQGPEFLTYFNYEAQQDKSGLPNDRFSAERPEGSISTLTIQRTEQRDSAMYRCASSALGGSYNEQFFGPGTRLTVL.